This TCR beta chain stems from a study of blood T cells in healthy people across ages. It was with a sample-barcoded 5' primer and a J-beta primer mix that a second PCR of about 6 to 12 cycles was run. TCRdb independently ran MiXCR on the 5' RACE reads; one entry per CDR3 protein. The table includes around 1,800,000 distinct CDR3 sequences, about two fifths detected once. This clonotype has at least ten counts. Its target is not known. V lost 0 bases, J lost 6 bases, and 13 bases lay in between. The CDR3 consists of 14 residues. Per germline, CDR1 DFQATT and CDR2 SNEGSKA (reference sequence). Peripheral blood from each donor was collected in a volume of approximately 9.2 milliliters. Study conclusions and caveats: No one knew whether donors had CMV, which possibly confounded expanded clonotype changes. The diversity estimates, figures obtained from one million T cells, were considered underestimates.

Sequencing was carried out using blood. This chain joins TRBV20-1 and TRBJ2-3; tentative D call: TRBD1 (5 bases). This clonotype was sampled from a human donor in good health. The CDR3 DNA follows: TGCAGTGCTAGAGAGCAGGGTTCGCTGGATACGCAGTATTTT. This translates into CSAREQGSLDTQYF.